The next 30 T cell receptor beta chains were all read from a single sample in a study of T-cell reconstitution after alpha-beta-depleted transplantation in children. The TCRbeta library was prepared with unique molecular identifiers. TCRdb itself ran the PCR reads through MiXCR, one entry per CDR3 protein. The data hold 700,000 or so distinct CDR3 sequences, with around 13% observed a single time. Specimen: PBMCs, collected before TCRalphabeta/CD19-depleted stem cell transplant. These receptor sequences come from a girl aged 2-10 years with congenital amegakaryocytic thrombocytopenia, due to receive a stem cell transplant.

This clonotype appeared many times. The chain has TRBV7-2 and TRBJ1-5; 7 nucleotides agree with TRBD1. Trimming at V came to 4 bases and at J to 4 bases, leaving 10 bases not matched to a gene. The CDR3 length is 16 residues. CDR1 and CDR2 from the germline V gene are SGHTA and FQGNSA. CDR3 in amino acids: CASSSGGGVINQPQHF. Written as DNA, the CDR3 is TGTGCCAGCAGCTCAGGGGGGGGAGTCATTAATCAGCCCCAGCATTTT.

This clonotype was found a few times. The gene calls are TRBV6-2 or TRBV6-3 and TRBJ2-4, with D perhaps TRBD1 (6 bases). The CDR3 runs to 13 residues. Germline V gene data show CDR1 as MNHEY and CDR2 as SVGEGT. Trimming cost V 5 bases and J 10 bases, with 15 bases left between them. CDR3 region: CASSTLGHRIQYF. The CDR3 DNA is TGTGCCAGCAGTACATTGGGACACCGAATTCAGTACTTC.

This clonotype was observed at least ten times. The chain couples TRBV4-1 to TRBJ1-2, with a weak D call TRBD1 (6 bases). The germline V and J ends were trimmed by 0 bases and 9 bases, with 14 bases remaining between them. CDR3 size: 14 residues. Germline loops: CDR1 MGHRA, CDR2 YSYEKL. CDR3 nucleotides: TGCGCCAGCAGCCAAGATACAGGGCGGGGGAGCTACACCTTC. This sequence encodes CASSQDTGRGSYTF.

The chain couples TRBV20-1 to TRBJ2-3; 7 bases match TRBD2. With 6 bases clipped from V and 1 base from J, the junction kept 10 bases outside the gene matches. The CDR3 consists of 15 residues. Per the germline V gene, CDR1 is DFQATT and CDR2 is SNEGSKA (reference sequence). CDR3 region: CSASSGGRGTDTQYF. The DNA of the CDR3 is TGCAGTGCGTCCTCCGGTGGGAGGGGCACAGATACGCAGTATTTT.

This clonotype was observed at least ten times. This chain uses TRBV10-3 with TRBJ2-7, with 8 nucleotides matching TRBD1. The germline CDR1 and CDR2 sequences are ENHRY and SYGVKD. V lost 11 bases to trimming and J lost 6 bases; unmatched junction nucleotides: 15. There are 14 residues in the CDR3. As DNA, the CDR3 is TGTGCCGCAGCCGGCGGGGCGACAGGGGTCGAGCAGTACTTC. It translates to CAAAGGATGVEQYF.

A few counts support this clonotype. V and J are TRBV25-1 and TRBJ2-1; D remains unclear. This CDR3 has 15 residues. Germline assignment: CDR1 MGHDK and CDR2 SYGVNS. The V end was cut by 6 bases, the J end by 7 bases, with 19 bases between. The CDR3 region has the DNA TGTGCCAGCAGGGAAATGGGCGAGCTAGGAAATGAGCAGTTCTTC. The encoded protein is CASREMGELGNEQFF.

In its sample, this clonotype was seen many times. This sequence joins TRBV29-1 and TRBJ2-1; 7 bases fit TRBD2. CDR3 length equals 13 residues. The V segment lost 5 bases and the J segment 1 base; nucleotides outside the gene matches: 2. Germline V gives CDR1 SQVTM, CDR2 ANQGSEA. CDR3: CSVLAVSYNEQFF. CDR3 nucleotides: TGCAGCGTTCTAGCGGTGTCCTACAATGAGCAGTTCTTC.

This clonotype was counted ten times or more. The rearrangement links TRBV20-1 to TRBJ2-3; D gene ambiguous. Germline-derived CDR1 and CDR2 are DFQATT and SNEGSKA (reference sequence). This CDR3 comprises 11 residues. V gave up 6 bases and J gave up 4 bases, with 8 bases separating them. This chain's CDR3 is CSALGSDTQYF. As DNA, the CDR3 is TGCAGTGCGTTGGGTTCAGATACGCAGTATTTT.

This clonotype was counted many times. This chain uses TRBV7-6 with TRBJ2-1; TRBD1 agrees at 7 bases. This CDR3 comprises 14 residues. The germline V gene has CDR1 SGHVS and CDR2 FNYEAQ. V shed 5 bases, J shed 4 bases, and the junction held 5 bases outside the gene matches. CDR3: CASSLLTGYNEQFF. CDR3 DNA sequence: TGTGCCAGCAGCCTTCTGACAGGGTACAATGAGCAGTTCTTC. Full variable domain (remainder filled in from reference TRBV7-6 and TRBJ2-1): GAGVSQSPRYKVTKRGQDVALRCDPISGHVSLYWYRQALGQGPEFLTYFNYEAQQDKSGLPNDRFSAERPEGSISTLTIQRTEQRDSAMYRCASSLLTGYNEQFFGPGTRLTVL.

This clonotype has only one observation. This chain connects TRBV5-4 to TRBJ2-2; D is uncertain. Trimming took off 4 bases at V and 6 bases at J, with 7 bases between the two ends. Germline lookup yields CDR1 SGHNT and CDR2 YYREEE (reference sequence). The CDR3 runs 12 residues. The CDR3 bases are TGTGCCAGCAGCGCAGCGCCCGGGGAGCTGTTTTTT. It is translated as CASSAAPGELFF.

Of note for this clonotype: Just one base apart from a much larger clone, this may be a read error. The chain links TRBV28 to TRBJ2-7; TRBD2 agrees at 7 bases. The CDR3 contains 17 residues. Trimming removed 5 bases from V and 3 bases from J; junction bases left unmatched: 16. CDR1 and CDR2 from the germline V gene are MDHEN and SYDVKM. The CDR3 coding sequence is TGTGCCAGCAGTCCACTAGTGGGGACTAACTACATCTACGAGCAGTACTTC. Translation gives CASSPLVGTNYIYEQYF.

This clonotype appeared many times. The V call is TRBV6-1, the J call TRBJ2-5; 13 nucleotides agree with TRBD2. The CDR3 is made up of 17 amino acids. Trimming at V came to 5 bases and at J to 2 bases, leaving 8 bases not matched to a gene. CDR1 is MNHNS and CDR2 is SASEGT in the germline V gene. The CDR3 nucleotides are TGTGCCAGCAGTAGGACTAGCGGGAGTAGTTGGCAAGAGACCCAGTACTTC. Protein sequence: CASSRTSGSSWQETQYF.

This clonotype was found many times. V and J are TRBV4-2 and TRBJ1-2; no firm D call. The V gene lost 1 base and the J gene lost 4 bases, with 4 bases spanning the gap. The length of the CDR3 is 12 residues. Germline loops: CDR1 LGHNA, CDR2 YNFKEQ. CDR3 protein: CASSQGTYGYTF. The CDR3 nucleotides read TGTGCCAGCAGCCAAGGGACCTATGGCTACACCTTC.

This clonotype was seen a handful of times. This chain links TRBV29-1 with TRBJ2-7; the D is unclear. Looked up from germline, CDR1 is SQVTM and CDR2 is ANQGSEA. The CDR3 length is 11 residues. V was pared by 4 bases and J by 3 bases, with 7 bases between. CDR3 coding DNA: TGCAGCGTTGCGTTGGACTACGAGCAGTACTTC. Translated, it gives CSVALDYEQYF.

This chain joins TRBV6-1 and TRBJ2-7; D is undetermined. Trimming removed 8 bases from V and 9 bases from J, with 14 bases in between. Germline V lookup: CDR1 MNHNS, CDR2 SASEGT. There are 11 residues in the CDR3. The CDR3 is CASGPGVVQYF. The CDR3 nucleotides are TGTGCCAGCGGGCCTGGGGTAGTGCAGTACTTC.

This clonotype was observed a few times. The chain is built from TRBV7-7 and TRBJ2-2, with D perhaps TRBD1 or TRBD2 (5 bases each). Trimming pared 8 bases from V and 1 base from J, leaving 17 bases between. This CDR3 has 16 amino acids. Germline V gives CDR1 SSHAT, CDR2 FNYEAQ (reference sequence). The CDR3 sequence: CASAPHGGKNTGELFF. DNA for the CDR3: TGTGCCAGCGCTCCCCATGGGGGAAAGAACACCGGGGAGCTGTTTTTT.

This clonotype showed up many times. The V gene is TRBV28, the J gene TRBJ1-1; perhaps TRBD1 as D (5 bases). V lost 4 bases to trimming and J lost 8 bases, with 11 bases between them. The germline gives CDR1 MDHEN, CDR2 SYDVKM. The CDR3 runs to 12 residues. DNA of the CDR3: TGTGCCAGCAGTTGGAGGGCAGGGGAAGCTTTCTTT. This translates into CASSWRAGEAFF.

The rearrangement uses TRBV6-1 and TRBJ2-2, with D unresolved. CDR1 is MNHNS, CDR2 SASEGT, per germline. CDR3 length: 13 amino acids. Between the trimmed V and J ends, which lost 7 bases and 6 bases, there was a span of 12 bases. The CDR3 bases are TGTGCCAGCACCCCCAGGCCCGCCGGGGAGCTGTTTTTT. This gives the protein CASTPRPAGELFF.

This clonotype came up many times. The rearrangement links TRBV15 to TRBJ2-1; 7 bases are a match to TRBD2. The CDR3 covers 14 residues. J gave up 6 bases and V 1 base, and 3 bases lay outside the gene matches. The germline gives CDR1 LNHNV, CDR2 YYDKDF (reference sequence). CDR3 sequence reads: CATSRAGTTNEQFF. Here the CDR3 DNA reads TGTGCCACCAGCAGAGCCGGGACTACCAATGAGCAGTTCTTC.

A few counts support this clonotype. This sequence joins TRBV29-1 and TRBJ1-1; D possibly corresponds to TRBD1 (5 bases). Trimming removed 7 bases at V and 2 bases at J, with 17 bases between. From germline, CDR1 is SQVTM and CDR2 ANQGSEA. The CDR3 loop spans 14 amino acids. In DNA, the CDR3 is TGCAGCGCCAAGTACGGGGGATCTAACACTGAAGCTTTCTTT. It yields the protein CSAKYGGSNTEAFF.

This clonotype was counted at least ten times. The chain recombines TRBV7-9 with TRBJ2-7, with D unclear. The CDR3 sequence is 13 residues long. With 2 bases removed from V and 3 bases from J, the gap between germline ends came to 8 bases. Germline CDR1 SEHNR, CDR2 FQNEAQ (reference sequence). The CDR3 DNA follows: TGTGCCAGCAGCTTAAATCCGCTCTACGAGCAGTACTTC. Translation: CASSLNPLYEQYF.

V usage is TRBV7-9 and J usage is TRBJ2-1, with a weak D call TRBD2 (6 bases). The germline CDR1 and CDR2 sequences are SEHNR and FQNEAQ (reference sequence). The CDR3 runs to 16 residues. V was cut by 8 bases and J by 4 bases, with 21 bases left in between. CDR3: CASRPSGLPLYNEQFF. The CDR3 DNA is TGTGCCAGCCGACCCTCGGGACTCCCTCTATACAATGAGCAGTTCTTC. Supplemented by reference TRBV7-9 and TRBJ2-1, the full variable domain reads DTGVSQNPRHKITKRGQNVTFRCDPISEHNRLYWYRQTLGQGPEFLTYFQNEAQLEKSRLLSDRFSAERPKGSFSTLEIQRTEQGDSAMYLCASRPSGLPLYNEQFFGPGTRLTVL.

This clonotype has a handful of counts. CDR3 in DNA: TGTGCCAGCACCCCATCCGGGACTAGCTCCTACGAGCAGTACTTC. This encodes CASTPSGTSSYEQYF. This sequence joins TRBV7-9 and TRBJ2-7, with 8 bases that match TRBD2. This CDR3 spans 15 amino acids. V dropped 7 bases and J dropped 0; count of bases not matched to a gene: 8. Per the germline V gene, CDR1 is SEHNR and CDR2 is FQNEAQ (reference sequence).

The chain carries TRBV20-1 and TRBJ2-5; 12 positions match TRBD2. The germline gives CDR1 DFQATT, CDR2 SNEGSKA (reference sequence). The trim removed 0 bases at V and 6 bases at J, leaving 8 bases unmatched. The CDR3 contains 16 residues. CDR3 nucleotides: TGCAGTGCTAGAGATGGTTTTGGACTAGCGGGAAAGACCCAGTACTTC. Its translation: CSARDGFGLAGKTQYF.

This clonotype was detected only a few times. The chain links TRBV20-1 to TRBJ2-4; D possibly corresponds to TRBD1 (5 bases). The germline V gene has CDR1 DFQATT and CDR2 SNEGSKA (reference sequence). Trimming pared 1 base from V and 0 bases from J, leaving 16 bases between. The CDR3 is 17 amino acids. The CDR3 bases are TGCAGTGCTAGAGCGGACCTGGGGCTTTTAGCCAAAAACATTCAGTACTTC. Protein: CSARADLGLLAKNIQYF.

This clonotype turned up a few times. V and J are TRBV7-3 and TRBJ2-2, with 8 bases fitting TRBD2. Trimming took 3 bases from V and 6 from J; bases not matched to a gene: 9. The CDR3 is 16 residues long. Germline V gene data show CDR1 as SGHTA and CDR2 as FQGTGA. The CDR3 here is CASSLFLAGFSGELFF. DNA of the CDR3: TGTGCCAGCAGCTTGTTTCTAGCGGGTTTCTCCGGGGAGCTGTTTTTT.

This clonotype has only a few counts. J is TRBJ2-3 and V is TRBV12-3 or TRBV12-4, with D unclear. V was shortened by 10 bases and J by 4 bases, with 9 bases between the two germline ends. CDR3 size: 11 residues. In nucleotides, the CDR3 is TGTGCCACCACCGATGCAGATACGCAGTATTTT. Protein product: CATTDADTQYF.

The chain combines TRBV12-3 or TRBV12-4 with TRBJ2-7; no firm D call. Deletions cut 7 bases from V and 6 bases from J, with 16 bases between. The CDR3 totals 13 residues. The CDR3 here is CASMKTFRFEQYF. CDR3 sequence (DNA): TGTGCCAGCATGAAAACGTTTCGGTTCGAGCAGTACTTC.

In this sample, this clonotype turned up many times. This chain connects TRBV7-2 to TRBJ2-5; D call uncertain. This CDR3 is 14 amino acids long. V was clipped by 0 bases and J by 1 base, with 6 bases between them. Germline lookup yields CDR1 SGHTA and CDR2 FQGNSA. CDR3 nucleotides: TGTGCCAGCAGCTTAGCTAGCATCCAAGAGACCCAGTACTTC. Translation: CASSLASIQETQYF.

The chain uses TRBV4-1 and TRBJ2-1; D may be TRBD1 or TRBD2 (5 bases each). CDR3 length: 16 residues. Between the trimmed V and J ends, which lost 6 bases and 4 bases, there was a span of 19 bases. From germline, CDR1 is MGHRA and CDR2 YSYEKL. CDR3 bases: TGCGCCAGCAGACGGCCTGGTCGGGGCGGATACAATGAGCAGTTCTTC. Its protein is CASRRPGRGGYNEQFF.